This is a list of T cell receptor beta chains from one sample in a study of cytomegalovirus exposure and HLA in healthy donors. Clones were sequenced by immunoSEQ multiplex PCR, and TCRdb holds only the in-frame ones, with some missing. The sample lists roughly 120,000 clones, about 66% seen once, with 1.6% in the top ten. Sequenced material: PBMCs. These receptors came from a man under 40 in good health and CMV-seropositive. The CDR3 runs from the conserved cysteine through the conserved F or W. Each record gives: D gene, CDR3 length, J gene, clone size, V gene, CDR3 DNA, CDR3 protein. D genes are given only for firm matches. Clone size appears in some rows only: once, few, many, or a class for an expanded clone.

TRBD1	14	TRBJ1-4	-	TRBV6-1	TGTGCCAGCAGCGATGACAGGGGCCAGGGGAGGGTGTTTTTT	CASSDDRGQGRVFF
TRBD1	14	TRBJ2-7	-	TRBV7-9	TGTGCCAGCAGCCCACGGGACAGGGCTTACGAGCAGTACTTC	CASSPRDRAYEQYF
-	13	TRBJ2-7	-	TRBV29-1	TGCAGCCGTGCGGGTGGGGTCACCTACGAGCAGTACTTC	CSRAGGVTYEQYF
-	15	TRBJ1-2	-	TRBV9	TGTGCCAGCAGCGTAGCTGCTATGGCTAACTATGGCTACACCTTC	CASSVAAMANYGYTF
TRBD1	14	TRBJ2-3	once	TRBV9	TGTGCCAGCAGCACCCGGACAGGGGGAGATACGCAGTATTTT	CASSTRTGGDTQYF
-	16	TRBJ2-3	-	TRBV13	TGTGCCAGCAGCTCACTCTGGGGGGGGCGGGCAGATACGCAGTATTTT	CASSSLWGGRADTQYF
TRBD2	18	TRBJ2-3	-	TRBV4-3	TGCGCCAGCAGCCAAACCCACATCCGAGCGGGAGAGACAGATACGCAGTATTTT	CASSQTHIRAGETDTQYF
-	12	TRBJ2-7	-	TRBV29-1	TGCAGCGTCGGGGAGGGGGGAGGGGAGCAGTACTTC	CSVGEGGGEQYF
-	16	TRBJ2-5	-	TRBV5-1	TGCGCCAGCAGCTTGGGGGCACACGGAATTCAAGAGACCCAGTACTTC	CASSLGAHGIQETQYF
TRBD2	15	TRBJ2-1	-	TRBV5-4	TGTGCCAGCAGCTTTAGCGGGAGCTCCTACAATGAGCAGTTCTTC	CASSFSGSSYNEQFF
-	19	TRBJ1-1	-	TRBV21-1	TGTGCCAGCAGCACTAAAAAGCGGGACAGGGGGCAAGGCAACACTGAAGCTTTCTTT	CASSTKKRDRGQGNTEAFF
-	15	TRBJ2-1	-	TRBV5-1	TGCGCCAGCAGCTTGTTGGACAGTTCGTATGATGAGCAGTTCTTC	CASSLLDSSYDEQFF